The 10 T cell receptor beta chains presented below share a single source sample, sequenced in a study of PD-L1 blockade in urothelial cancer. Here immunoSEQ multiplex PCR was the method, and the copy in TCRdb shows in-frame clones only, minus some. The sample yields some 100,000 clones, about 90% seen once. Sample: PBMCs, taken around atezolizumab (anti-PD-L1) treatment. These receptors all come from a woman older than 75 with urothelial cancer.

The chain has TRBV7-3 and TRBJ2-3, with 11 nucleotides matching TRBD2. J was trimmed by 2 bases and V by 6 bases; bases with no gene match: 4. The CDR3 runs 15 residues. In germline, CDR1 is SGHTA, CDR2 FQGTGA. The CDR3 sequence is CASRLSGRDTDTQYF. In DNA form, the CDR3 reads TGTGCCAGCAGACTTAGCGGGAGGGACACAGATACGCAGTATTTT.

The J gene is TRBJ1-1, the V gene TRBV11-2; TRBD1 is a possible D gene (6 bases). The CDR3 runs 14 residues. Germline assignment: CDR1 SGHAT and CDR2 FQNNGV. V dropped 1 base and J dropped 5 bases, with 11 bases sitting between them. The DNA for the CDR3 is TGTGCCAGCAGCTTAGGGCAGGGGCGTACTGAAGCTTTCTTT. Encoded protein: CASSLGQGRTEAFF.

This rearrangement joins TRBV6-6 to TRBJ1-3; no firm D call. CDR1 MNHNY and CDR2 SVGAGI come from the germline V gene (reference sequence). V shed 8 bases and J shed 1 base, with 9 bases lying between them. CDR3 length: 13 residues. CDR3 protein: CASGQRSGNTIYF. CDR3 nucleotides: TGTGCCAGCGGGCAACGATCTGGAAACACCATATATTTT.

The chain is built from TRBV7-3 and TRBJ2-1; TRBD1 aligns across 7 bases. The length of the CDR3 is 14 residues. J was trimmed by 2 bases and V by 4 bases; bases with no gene match: 2. Germline values: CDR1 SGHTA, CDR2 FQGTGA. The CDR3 DNA follows: TGTGCCAGCAGCTCTACAGGGGCCTACAATGAGCAGTTCTTC. Translating gives CASSSTGAYNEQFF.

This clone was recorded once. The J gene is TRBJ2-5, the V gene TRBV4-1, with 12 bases identical to TRBD2. CDR1 is MGHRA, CDR2 YSYEKL, per germline. The CDR3 sequence is 15 residues long. V was clipped by 3 bases and J by 5 bases; unmatched bases: 4. CDR3 DNA: TGCGCCAGCAGCCAGGTTGGGACTAGCGGGGAGACCCAGTACTTC. This gives the protein CASSQVGTSGETQYF.

The rearrangement uses TRBV18 and TRBJ1-1; TRBD1 agrees at 8 bases. The CDR3 extends over 15 amino acids. Per the germline V gene, CDR1 is KGHSH and CDR2 is LQKENI. V gave up 1 base and J gave up 6 bases; unmatched junction bases: 7. Written as DNA, the CDR3 is TGTGCCAGCTCACCACAACAGGGGGAAGGCGCTGAAGCTTTCTTT. Protein: CASSPQQGEGAEAFF. The full variable domain, its missing parts supplied by reference TRBV18 and TRBJ1-1, is NAGVMQNPRHLVRRRGQEARLRCSPMKGHSHVYWYRQLPEEGLKFMVYLQKENIIDESGMPKERFSAEFPKEGPSILRIQQVVRGDSAAYFCASSPQQGEGAEAFFGQGTRLTVV.

The rearrangement joins TRBV10-3 to TRBJ1-1, with a possible D match to TRBD1 (5 bases). With 0 bases removed from V and 1 base from J, the gap between germline ends came to 12 bases. The CDR3 contains 16 residues. Germline CDR1 and CDR2: ENHRY and SYGVKD. DNA for the CDR3: TGTGCCATCAGTGAGTCGGCGGGACTTACGAACACTGAAGCTTTCTTT. Translating it yields CAISESAGLTNTEAFF.

The chain links TRBV7-9 to TRBJ1-1, with 7 bases matching TRBD1. The junction had 4 bases not matched to a gene; V was cut back by 2 bases and J by 7 bases. CDR1 SEHNR and CDR2 FQNEAQ come from the germline V gene (reference sequence). CDR3 size: 13 residues. CDR3 in DNA: TGTGCCAGCAGCTTAATGGGGACAGTTGAAGCTTTCTTT. Residues: CASSLMGTVEAFF.

The chain uses TRBV6-5 and TRBJ1-5; D is perhaps TRBD1 (5 bases). CDR3 length: 15 residues. CDR1 and CDR2 (germline): MNHEY, SVGAGI. Between the trimmed V and J ends, which lost 6 bases and 1 base, there was a span of 13 bases. For the CDR3, the DNA is TGTGCCAGCAGACCCCGCAGGGCCAGCAATCAGCCCCAGCATTTT. It is translated as CASRPRRASNQPQHF.

The rearrangement joins TRBV5-1 to TRBJ1-1; no definite D call. V was trimmed by 4 bases and J by 0 bases, leaving 10 bases between them. The germline V gene encodes CDR1 SGHRS and CDR2 YFSETQ. The CDR3 has 14 amino acids. CDR3 DNA sequence: TGCGCCAGCAGCCTTGACACCATGAACACTGAAGCTTTCTTT. Its protein is CASSLDTMNTEAFF.